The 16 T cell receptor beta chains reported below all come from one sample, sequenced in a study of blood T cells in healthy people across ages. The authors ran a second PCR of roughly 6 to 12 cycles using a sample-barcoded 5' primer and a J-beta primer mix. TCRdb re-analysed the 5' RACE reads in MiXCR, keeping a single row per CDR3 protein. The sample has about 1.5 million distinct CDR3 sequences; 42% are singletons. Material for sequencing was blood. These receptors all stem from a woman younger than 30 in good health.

The chain's CDR3 is CSAPSTYEQYF. CDR3 in DNA: TGCAGTGCTCCGAGTACCTACGAGCAGTACTTC. The chain carries TRBV20-1 and TRBJ2-7, with no clear D. Trimming removed 5 bases from V and 2 bases from J, with 7 bases in between. The CDR3 is 11 amino acids. Germline-derived CDR1 and CDR2 are DFQATT and SNEGSKA (reference sequence).

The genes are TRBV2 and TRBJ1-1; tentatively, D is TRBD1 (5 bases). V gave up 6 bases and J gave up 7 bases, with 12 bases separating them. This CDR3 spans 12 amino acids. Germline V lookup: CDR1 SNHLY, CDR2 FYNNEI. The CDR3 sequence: CASRGGQVEAFF. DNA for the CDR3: TGTGCCAGCAGGGGTGGACAAGTTGAAGCTTTCTTT.

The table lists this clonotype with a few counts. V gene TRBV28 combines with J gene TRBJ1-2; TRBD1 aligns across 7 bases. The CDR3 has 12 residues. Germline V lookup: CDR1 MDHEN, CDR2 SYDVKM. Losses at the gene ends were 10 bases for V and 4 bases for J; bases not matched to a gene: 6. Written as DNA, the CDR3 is TGTGCCACTAGGGGGCATGGCTATGGCTACACCTTC. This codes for CATRGHGYGYTF.

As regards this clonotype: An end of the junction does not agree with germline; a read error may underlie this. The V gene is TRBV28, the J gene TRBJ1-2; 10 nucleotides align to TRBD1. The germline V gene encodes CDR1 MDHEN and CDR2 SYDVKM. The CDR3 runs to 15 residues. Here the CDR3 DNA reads TGTGCCGGCAGTTCCGGGACAGGGGCGGTGTATGGCTACACCTTC. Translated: CAGSSGTGAVYGYTF.

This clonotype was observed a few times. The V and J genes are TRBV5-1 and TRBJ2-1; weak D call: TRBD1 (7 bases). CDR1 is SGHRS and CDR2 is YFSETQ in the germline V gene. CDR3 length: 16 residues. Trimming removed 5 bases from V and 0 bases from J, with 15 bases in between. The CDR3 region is CASRGGQLSSYNEQFF. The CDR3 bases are TGCGCCAGCAGGGGGGGACAGTTGAGCTCCTACAATGAGCAGTTCTTC.

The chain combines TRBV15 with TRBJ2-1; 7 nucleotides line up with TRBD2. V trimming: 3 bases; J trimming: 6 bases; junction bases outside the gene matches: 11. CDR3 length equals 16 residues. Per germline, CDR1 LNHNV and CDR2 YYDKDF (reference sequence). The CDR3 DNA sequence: TGTGCCACCAGCAGTGATAGGGCTAGCGGAATCAATGAGCAGTTCTTC. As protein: CATSSDRASGINEQFF.

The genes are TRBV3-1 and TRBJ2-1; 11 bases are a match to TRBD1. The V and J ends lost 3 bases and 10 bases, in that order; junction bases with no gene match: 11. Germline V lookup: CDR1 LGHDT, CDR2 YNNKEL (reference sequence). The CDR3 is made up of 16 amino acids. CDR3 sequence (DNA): TGTGCCAGCAGCCAGGCAGGGACAGGGGGAAGAGAGGAGCAGTTCTTC. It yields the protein CASSQAGTGGREEQFF.

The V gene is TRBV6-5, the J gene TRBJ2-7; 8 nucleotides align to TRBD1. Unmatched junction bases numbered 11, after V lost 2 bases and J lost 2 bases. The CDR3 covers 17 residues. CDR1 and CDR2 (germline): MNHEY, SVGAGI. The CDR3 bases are TGTGCCAGCAGTTACGTTAACCGGGACAGGAGGGCCTACGAGCAGTACTTC. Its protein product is CASSYVNRDRRAYEQYF.

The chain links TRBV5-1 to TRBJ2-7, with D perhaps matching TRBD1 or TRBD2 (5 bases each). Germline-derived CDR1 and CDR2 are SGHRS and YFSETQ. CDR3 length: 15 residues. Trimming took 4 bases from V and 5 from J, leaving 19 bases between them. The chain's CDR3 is CASSLPAGTADEQYF. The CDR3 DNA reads TGCGCCAGCAGCCTTCCCGCCGGGACGGCCGACGAGCAGTACTTC.

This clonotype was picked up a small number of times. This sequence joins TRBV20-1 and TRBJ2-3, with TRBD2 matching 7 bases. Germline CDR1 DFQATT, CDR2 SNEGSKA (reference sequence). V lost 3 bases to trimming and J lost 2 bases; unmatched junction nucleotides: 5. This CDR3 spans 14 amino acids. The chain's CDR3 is CSASGLDNTDTQYF. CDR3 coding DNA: TGCAGTGCTAGTGGACTAGACAACACAGATACGCAGTATTTT.

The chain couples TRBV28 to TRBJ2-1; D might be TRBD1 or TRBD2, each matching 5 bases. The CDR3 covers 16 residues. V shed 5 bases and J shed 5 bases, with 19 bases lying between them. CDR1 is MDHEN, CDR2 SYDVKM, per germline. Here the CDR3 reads CASSPLEGYPNNEQFF. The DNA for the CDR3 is TGTGCCAGCAGTCCCCTAGAGGGGTACCCTAACAATGAGCAGTTCTTC.

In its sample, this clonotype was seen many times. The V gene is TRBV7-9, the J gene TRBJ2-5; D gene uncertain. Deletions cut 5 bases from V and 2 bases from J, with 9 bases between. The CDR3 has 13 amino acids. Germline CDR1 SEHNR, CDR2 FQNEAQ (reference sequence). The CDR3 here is CASSDYQQETQYF. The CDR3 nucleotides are TGTGCCAGCAGCGATTATCAGCAAGAGACCCAGTACTTC.

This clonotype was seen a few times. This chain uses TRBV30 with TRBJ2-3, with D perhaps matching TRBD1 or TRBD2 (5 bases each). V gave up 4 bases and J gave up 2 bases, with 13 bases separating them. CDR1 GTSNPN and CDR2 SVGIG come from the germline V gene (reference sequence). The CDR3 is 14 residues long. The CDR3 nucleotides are TGTGCCTGGACCCCCGGGACCCACACAGATACGCAGTATTTT. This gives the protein CAWTPGTHTDTQYF.

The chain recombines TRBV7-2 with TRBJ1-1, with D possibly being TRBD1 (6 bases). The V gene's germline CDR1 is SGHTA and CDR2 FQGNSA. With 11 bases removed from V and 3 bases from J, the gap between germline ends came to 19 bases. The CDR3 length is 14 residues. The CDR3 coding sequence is TGTGCCGCAGTGTCTAGACAGGCTCACACTGAAGCTTTCTTT. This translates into CAAVSRQAHTEAFF. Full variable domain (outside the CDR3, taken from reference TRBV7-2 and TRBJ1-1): GAGVSQSPSNKVTEKGKDVELRCDPISGHTALYWYRQSLGQGLEFLIYFQGNSAPDKSGLPSDRFSAERTGGSVSTLTIQRTQQEDSAVYLCAAVSRQAHTEAFFGQGTRLTVV.

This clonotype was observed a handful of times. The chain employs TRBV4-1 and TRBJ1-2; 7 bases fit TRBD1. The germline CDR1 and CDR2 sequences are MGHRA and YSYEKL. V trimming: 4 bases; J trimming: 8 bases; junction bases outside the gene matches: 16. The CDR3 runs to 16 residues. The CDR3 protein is CASSPRLTTGVHGYTF. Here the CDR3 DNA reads TGCGCCAGCAGCCCCCGCCTCACTACAGGGGTTCACGGCTACACCTTC.

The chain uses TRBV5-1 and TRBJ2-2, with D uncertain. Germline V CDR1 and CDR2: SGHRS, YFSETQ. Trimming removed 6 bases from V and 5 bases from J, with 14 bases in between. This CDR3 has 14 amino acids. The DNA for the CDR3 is TGCGCCAGCAAAACGCTAGAAGTAACCGGGGAGCTGTTTTTT. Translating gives CASKTLEVTGELFF. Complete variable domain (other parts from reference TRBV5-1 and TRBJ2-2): KAGVTQTPRYLIKTRGQQVTLSCSPISGHRSVSWYQQTPGQGLQFLFEYFSETQRNKGNFPGRFSGRQFSNSRSEMNVSTLELGDSALYLCASKTLEVTGELFFGEGSRLTVL.